This TCR beta chain was found in a study of OX40 agonist ivuxolimab in advanced cancers. Overall study: Patients were treated with intravenous ivuxolimab, dosed at 0.01 to 10 mg/kg and infused every 2 weeks. Partial responses occurred in three patients (one hepatocellular carcinoma, two cutaneous melanoma).

Details on this clone: Its antigen is not known.

Study conclusions and caveats: Individuals who were partial responders at 0.1-3.0 mg/kg had clonal expansion that ranked among the lowest. Both CD4+ and CD8+ T cell populations in blood had undergone clonal expansion by week 6 at 0.1 to 3.0 mg/kg.

TCRdb's copy holds only in-frame clones and misses some; the assay was immunoSEQ multiplex PCR. The table includes 96,000 or so clones, less than 85% detected once. CDR3 length: 14 amino acids. Trimming pared 0 bases from V and 6 bases from J, leaving 12 bases between. Germline assignment: CDR1 SGDLS and CDR2 YYNGEE. This material consisted of CD4+ or CD8+ T cells sorted from blood, taken in a trial of the OX40 agonist ivuxolimab. This receptor was taken from an adult with an advanced solid tumor such as melanoma, head and neck, liver or kidney cancer. This chain uses TRBV9 with TRBJ1-1; D not certain. CDR3 sequence reads: CASSVAGRLSEAFF. CDR3 coding DNA: TGTGCCAGCAGCGTAGCAGGTAGATTATCTGAAGCTTTCTTT.